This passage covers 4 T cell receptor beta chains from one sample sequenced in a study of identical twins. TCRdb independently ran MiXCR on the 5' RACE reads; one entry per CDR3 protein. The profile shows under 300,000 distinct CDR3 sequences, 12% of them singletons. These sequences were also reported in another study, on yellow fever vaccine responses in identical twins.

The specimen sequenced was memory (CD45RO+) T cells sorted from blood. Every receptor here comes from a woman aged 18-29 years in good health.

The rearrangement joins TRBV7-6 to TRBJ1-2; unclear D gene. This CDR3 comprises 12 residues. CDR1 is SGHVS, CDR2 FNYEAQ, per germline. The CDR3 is CASGEVLEGYTF. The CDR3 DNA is TGTGCAAGCGGGGAAGTTTTGGAGGGCTACACCTTC.

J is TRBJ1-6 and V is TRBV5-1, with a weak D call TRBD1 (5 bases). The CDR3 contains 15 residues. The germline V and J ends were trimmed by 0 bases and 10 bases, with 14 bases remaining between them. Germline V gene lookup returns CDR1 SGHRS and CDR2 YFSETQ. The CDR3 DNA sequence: TGCGCCAGCAGCTTGGAGCAGGGCGGAAGATCACCCCTCCACTTT. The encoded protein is CASSLEQGGRSPLHF.

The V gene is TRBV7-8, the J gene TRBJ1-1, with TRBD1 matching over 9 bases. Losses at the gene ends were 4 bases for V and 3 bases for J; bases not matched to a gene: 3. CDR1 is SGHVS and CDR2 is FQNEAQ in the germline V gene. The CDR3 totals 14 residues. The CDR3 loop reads CASSSRTGDTEAFF. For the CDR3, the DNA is TGTGCCAGCAGCTCACGGACAGGGGACACTGAAGCTTTCTTT.

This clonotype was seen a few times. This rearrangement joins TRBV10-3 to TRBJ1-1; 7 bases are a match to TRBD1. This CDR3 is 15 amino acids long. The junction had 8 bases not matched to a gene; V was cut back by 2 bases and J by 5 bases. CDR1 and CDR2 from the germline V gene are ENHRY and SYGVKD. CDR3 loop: CAISEDPTGRTEAFF. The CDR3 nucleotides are TGTGCCATCAGTGAGGATCCGACAGGGCGGACTGAAGCTTTCTTT.